Described below is a single T cell receptor beta chain sequence and its context. As yet, its antigen is unknown. This sample was taken from a study of monozygotic twins with inflammatory bowel disease. Via template switching, UMIs carrying a 6-nucleotide sample barcode were introduced. For both chains, the TCRalpha and TCRbeta cDNA went through two nested PCRs of approximately 16 and 10 cycles. TCRdb re-called the 5' RACE reads, yielding one record per CDR3 amino acid sequence without DNA. The listing contains 440,000 or so distinct CDR3 sequences. From germline, CDR1 is MNHNS and CDR2 SASEGT. The CDR3 contains 14 residues. Broader study findings: Clonotype sharing was lower in IBD patients than healthy twins, most markedly with disease activity. Evidence failed to back one strong IBD-linked signal or clonotype.

This receptor was taken from a human donor with ulcerative colitis or Crohn's disease, or a healthy co-twin of an affected twin (not recorded which). Sequences were obtained from blood. The chain links TRBV6-1 to TRBJ1-5; no DNA is available, so the TRBD1 call from TCRdb remains unchecked. CDR3 region: CASCEDRGNQPQHF.